These 32 T cell receptor beta chains were all obtained from the same sample, sequenced in a study of cytomegalovirus exposure and HLA in healthy donors. The PCR contained 60 Vbeta and 13 Jbeta primers. Profiled with immunoSEQ multiplex PCR; TCRdb holds only in-frame clones, not every one. Here the sample spans about 150,000 clones, around three quarters being singletons. What was sequenced was PBMCs. The source of these receptors is a woman between 55 and 75 years old in good health and CMV-seropositive.

This clone has only one observation. This chain connects TRBV15 to TRBJ1-2, with 8 bases lining up with TRBD1. With V trimmed by 0 bases and J by 6 bases, 12 bases remained unmatched. Germline lookup yields CDR1 LNHNV and CDR2 YYDKDF (reference sequence). The CDR3 spans 17 residues. CDR3 loop: CATSRDWKRQGTHGYTF. The CDR3 region has the DNA TGTGCCACCAGCAGAGATTGGAAAAGACAGGGGACCCATGGCTACACCTTC.

V is TRBV2 and J is TRBJ1-1; 9 nucleotides align to TRBD1. Per the germline V gene, CDR1 is SNHLY and CDR2 is FYNNEI. J lost 1 base, V lost 6 bases, and 15 bases had no gene match. This CDR3 spans 18 amino acids. The CDR3 spells CASRSERTGDPKNTEAFF. The CDR3 DNA reads TGTGCCAGCAGATCCGAGCGGACAGGGGACCCAAAGAACACTGAAGCTTTCTTT.

The V call is TRBV5-6, the J call TRBJ2-7; 7 nucleotides match TRBD2. V trimming: 2 bases; J trimming: 1 base; junction bases outside the gene matches: 9. The CDR3 length is 16 residues. The germline CDR1 and CDR2 sequences are SGHDT and YYEEEE. The CDR3 is CASSFVGGRASYEQYF. CDR3 sequence (DNA): TGTGCCAGCAGCTTTGTCGGCGGGAGAGCGTCCTACGAGCAGTACTTC.

The chain couples TRBV9 to TRBJ2-4, with D uncertain. In germline, CDR1 is SGDLS, CDR2 YYNGEE. The CDR3 loop spans 15 amino acids. Trimming removed 0 bases from V and 0 bases from J, with 7 bases in between. CDR3 loop: CASSVAPEAKNIQYF. CDR3 DNA: TGTGCCAGCAGCGTAGCCCCAGAAGCCAAAAACATTCAGTACTTC. Supplemented by reference TRBV9 and TRBJ2-4, the full variable domain reads DSGVTQTPKHLITATGQRVTLRCSPRSGDLSVYWYQQSLDQGLQFLIQYYNGEERAKGNILERFSAQQFPDLHSELNLSSLELGDSALYFCASSVAPEAKNIQYFGAGTRLSVL.

This clone was recorded a few times. The rearrangement links TRBV5-1 to TRBJ2-7; 14 bases match TRBD2. The CDR3 consists of 15 residues. Trimming took 4 bases from V and 5 from J; bases not matched to a gene: 5. Germline lookup yields CDR1 SGHRS and CDR2 YFSETQ. Here the CDR3 reads CASSRGTSGSHEQYF. CDR3 coding DNA: TGCGCCAGCAGCCGCGGGACTAGCGGGAGTCACGAGCAGTACTTC.

J is TRBJ2-3 and V is TRBV5-5; unclear D gene. This CDR3 comprises 14 residues. CDR1 is SGHKS and CDR2 is YYEKEE in the germline V gene (reference sequence). Trimming took off 0 bases at V and 4 bases at J, with 9 bases between the two ends. The CDR3 coding sequence is TGTGCCAGCAGCTTGGGGCAGTTTTCAGATACGCAGTATTTT. This gives the protein CASSLGQFSDTQYF.

The chain uses TRBV5-1 and TRBJ2-5; 7 bases are shared with TRBD2. Germline trimming cut 0 bases from V and 5 bases from J; bases unmatched to any gene: 10. The CDR3 spans 16 residues. CDR1 and CDR2 (germline): SGHRS, YFSETQ. The CDR3 bases are TGCGCCAGCAGCTTGGACTGGGGAGGGGCCGGGGAGACCCAGTACTTC. Its translation: CASSLDWGGAGETQYF.

The rearrangement uses TRBV2 and TRBJ2-6, with D possibly matching TRBD2 (5 bases). Trimming pared 8 bases from V and 2 bases from J, leaving 16 bases between. The length of the CDR3 is 16 residues. The germline V gene encodes CDR1 SNHLY and CDR2 FYNNEI. CDR3 coding DNA: TGTGCCAGCTCGAGGGAAGCCTCGGCTGGGGCCAACGTCCTGACTTTC. Protein sequence: CASSREASAGANVLTF.

This clone came up a few times. This chain joins TRBV6-5 and TRBJ2-7; weak D call: TRBD2 (5 bases). Germline lookup yields CDR1 MNHEY and CDR2 SVGAGI. The CDR3 is made up of 13 amino acids. V lost 0 bases to trimming and J lost 9 bases, with 12 bases between them. The CDR3: CASSYSRGLGQYF. The CDR3 DNA follows: TGTGCCAGCAGTTACTCGAGAGGGTTGGGGCAGTACTTC.

This clone came up a few times. One end of the junction does not line up with germline, which may come from a read error. The chain combines TRBV4-1 with TRBJ2-1; possible D gene TRBD2, 8 bases. The CDR3 totals 15 residues. CDR1 is MGHRA and CDR2 is YSYEKL in the germline V gene. CDR3 region: CATSGGAGGYNEQFF. CDR3 nucleotides: TGCGCCACCAGCGGGGGAGCAGGGGGGTACAATGAGCAGTTCTTC.

This clone was counted once. The chain joins TRBV2 to TRBJ2-2, with D perhaps matching TRBD2 (6 bases). Germline V gene lookup returns CDR1 SNHLY and CDR2 FYNNEI. Trimming cost V 4 bases and J 1 base, with 10 bases left between them. CDR3 length: 15 amino acids. CDR3 loop: CASSVVEGNTGELFF. In nucleotides, the CDR3 is TGTGCCAGCAGTGTAGTGGAGGGGAACACCGGGGAGCTGTTTTTT.

The genes are TRBV6-5 and TRBJ2-7; 7 nucleotides align to TRBD1. The CDR3 runs 14 residues. V lost 6 bases and J lost 0; bases outside the gene matches: 5. The germline V gene has CDR1 MNHEY and CDR2 SVGAGI. The CDR3, as DNA: TGTGCCAGCAGGGCAGGGGGAAGCTCCTACGAGCAGTACTTC. Translation: CASRAGGSSYEQYF.

This clone showed up just a few times. The chain carries TRBV7-2 and TRBJ2-1; TRBD2 matches at 8 bases. Germline V gene sequence: CDR1 SGHTA, CDR2 FQGNSA. V lost 1 base, J lost 1 base, and 6 bases stayed unmatched. The CDR3 runs to 17 residues. The CDR3 loop is CASSLGLARMSYNEQFF. CDR3 bases: TGTGCCAGCAGCTTAGGACTAGCGAGGATGTCCTACAATGAGCAGTTCTTC.

V gene TRBV28 combines with J gene TRBJ2-7, with TRBD2 matching over 10 bases. Germline CDR1 reads MDHEN; CDR2 reads SYDVKM. J lost 4 bases, V lost 3 bases, and 3 bases had no gene match. The CDR3 has 14 residues. The CDR3: CASSFATSGYEQYF. The CDR3 DNA follows: TGTGCCAGCAGTTTCGCGACTAGCGGGTACGAGCAGTACTTC.

V usage is TRBV5-4 and J usage is TRBJ1-4, with D unclear. The V and J ends lost 0 bases and 4 bases respectively, with 7 bases between them. Looked up from germline, CDR1 is SGHNT and CDR2 is YYREEE (reference sequence). The CDR3 has 14 residues. CDR3 coding DNA: TGTGCCAGCAGCTTGGCTCAGAATAATGAAAAACTGTTTTTT. It codes for CASSLAQNNEKLFF.

The chain links TRBV5-6 to TRBJ1-1; 8 positions agree with TRBD1. There are 13 residues in the CDR3. Germline V gives CDR1 SGHDT, CDR2 YYEEEE. V shed 4 bases and J 4 bases; nucleotides not matched to a gene: 3. CDR3 coding DNA: TGTGCCAGCAGCATCACAGGGGGCACTGAAGCTTTCTTT. Translation: CASSITGGTEAFF.

The gene calls are TRBV14 and TRBJ2-7, with D perhaps matching TRBD2 (6 bases). Trimming removed 3 bases at V and 6 bases at J, with 9 bases between. This CDR3 is built from 12 residues. Looked up from germline, CDR1 is SGHDN and CDR2 is FVKESK. The CDR3 spells CASSQGLSEQYF. The DNA for the CDR3 is TGTGCCAGCAGCCAGGGACTTTCCGAGCAGTACTTC.

The chain has TRBV5-1 and TRBJ1-1, with TRBD1 matching over 10 bases. The V gene's germline CDR1 is SGHRS and CDR2 YFSETQ. The CDR3 is 13 residues long. V lost 3 bases to trimming and J lost 11 bases; unmatched junction nucleotides: 7. The CDR3: CASSWGTGENAFF. The DNA of the CDR3 is TGCGCCAGCAGCTGGGGGACAGGGGAGAATGCTTTCTTT.

This clone was seen a few times. The chain joins TRBV6-6 to TRBJ2-7; maybe TRBD1 (6 bases). The CDR3 loop spans 12 amino acids. Trimming removed 4 bases from V and 4 bases from J, with 8 bases in between. Germline V gene data show CDR1 as MNHNY and CDR2 as SVGAGI (reference sequence). This chain's CDR3 is CASSSTGYEQYF. In DNA form, the CDR3 reads TGTGCCAGCAGTTCCACAGGGTACGAGCAGTACTTC.

The gene calls are TRBV28 and TRBJ1-1; D possibly corresponds to TRBD1 (5 bases). Trimming stripped 10 bases from V and 4 bases from J, with 25 bases between. The CDR3 runs 16 residues. CDR1 MDHEN and CDR2 SYDVKM come from the germline V gene. CDR3 coding DNA: TGTGCCATCCAAGGTTACAGGACTACAAGAGGCACTGAAGCTTTCTTT. Translated, it gives CAIQGYRTTRGTEAFF.

This sequence joins TRBV7-8 and TRBJ2-5; TRBD1 aligns across 11 bases. The CDR3 is 15 residues long. Germline loops: CDR1 SGHVS, CDR2 FQNEAQ. Trimming removed 5 bases from V and 5 bases from J; junction bases left unmatched: 7. CDR3 DNA sequence: TGTGCCAGCAGCCCCCGGGACAGGGGGGGGGAGACCCAGTACTTC. Translating gives CASSPRDRGGETQYF.

This chain joins TRBV6-5 and TRBJ2-7, with 8 bases matching TRBD1. The CDR3 is made up of 13 amino acids. V trimming: 8 bases; J trimming: 7 bases; junction bases outside the gene matches: 10. Germline lookup yields CDR1 MNHEY and CDR2 SVGAGI. CDR3 nucleotide sequence: TGTGCCAGCCGTGACCAGGGGGCGGGGGAGCAGTACTTC. Translated, it gives CASRDQGAGEQYF.

The V gene is TRBV27, the J gene TRBJ1-4; possibly TRBD1 for D (5 bases). CDR3 length: 15 amino acids. In germline, CDR1 is MNHEY, CDR2 SMNVEV (reference sequence). Trimming removed 9 bases at V and 0 bases at J, with 14 bases between. CDR3 amino acids: CASATVKTTNEKLFF. CDR3 sequence (DNA): TGTGCCAGTGCGACAGTTAAGACAACTAATGAAAAACTGTTTTTT. Variable domain in full (rest from reference TRBV27 and TRBJ1-4): EAQVTQNPRYLITVTGKKLTVTCSQNMNHEYMSWYRQDPGLGLRQIYYSMNVEVTDKGDVPEGYKVSRKEKRNFPLILESPSPNQTSLYFCASATVKTTNEKLFFGSGTQLSVL.

This chain links TRBV30 with TRBJ1-2, with TRBD1 matching 7 bases. This CDR3 is built from 13 residues. J was trimmed by 6 bases and V by 3 bases; bases with no gene match: 7. Germline V CDR1 and CDR2: GTSNPN, SVGIG (reference sequence). Here the CDR3 reads CAWSNRGGHGYTF. As DNA, the CDR3 is TGTGCCTGGAGCAACAGGGGTGGCCATGGCTACACCTTC. Combining the CDR3 with reference TRBV30 and TRBJ1-2 gives the whole variable domain SQTIHQWPATLVQPVGSPLSLECTVEGTSNPNLYWYRQAAGRGLQLLFYSVGIGQISSEVPQNLSASRPQDRQFILSSKKLLLSDSGFYLCAWSNRGGHGYTFGSGTRLTVV.

This clone was detected only a few times. The chain links TRBV2 to TRBJ1-2, with 7 positions matching TRBD1. CDR1 is SNHLY and CDR2 is FYNNEI in the germline V gene. J gave up 4 bases and V 5 bases, and 13 bases lay outside the gene matches. The CDR3 runs 16 residues. The CDR3 loop is CASSPSTGTLPYGYTF. CDR3 nucleotides: TGTGCCAGCAGTCCTTCGACAGGGACTCTTCCCTATGGCTACACCTTC.

This sequence joins TRBV5-4 and TRBJ2-5; 9 bases align to TRBD2. V gave up 4 bases and J gave up 5 bases; unmatched junction bases: 6. Germline CDR1 and CDR2: SGHNT and YYREEE (reference sequence). The CDR3 has 14 amino acids. The CDR3 DNA is TGTGCCAGCAGCGGCGGACTAGCGATGGAGACCCAGTACTTC. It yields the protein CASSGGLAMETQYF.

This clone has only a few counts. The V and J genes are TRBV19 and TRBJ2-5, with a tentative D call TRBD2 (8 bases). V was shortened by 5 bases and J by 5 bases, with 21 bases between the two germline ends. This CDR3 contains 16 residues. Germline CDR1 and CDR2: LNHDA and SQIVND (reference sequence). CDR3 protein: CASSLQGTRSRETQYF. The CDR3 DNA sequence: TGTGCCAGTAGTCTACAGGGGACTAGGAGCCGTGAGACCCAGTACTTC.

V gene TRBV19 combines with J gene TRBJ1-5; D call uncertain. Trimming cost V 0 bases and J 6 bases, with 9 bases left between them. There are 14 residues in the CDR3. Germline CDR1 reads LNHDA; CDR2 reads SQIVND (reference sequence). This CDR3 is CASSIEEGSQPQHF. CDR3 coding DNA: TGTGCCAGTAGTATAGAGGAGGGTTCTCAGCCCCAGCATTTT.

This rearrangement joins TRBV2 to TRBJ2-7, with D uncertain. The CDR3 totals 13 residues. V was trimmed by 3 bases and J by 2 bases, leaving 8 bases between them. Germline V gene lookup returns CDR1 SNHLY and CDR2 FYNNEI. CDR3 sequence: CASSDTPAYEQYF. The CDR3 DNA reads as TGTGCCAGCAGTGATACACCCGCCTACGAGCAGTACTTC.

This clone appeared once. The chain combines TRBV5-4 with TRBJ2-2, with a weak D call TRBD2 (5 bases). Trimming took off 4 bases at V and 2 bases at J, with 12 bases between the two ends. The CDR3 is made up of 15 amino acids. The germline V gene has CDR1 SGHNT and CDR2 YYREEE (reference sequence). CDR3 bases: TGTGCCAGCAGCCCGGACGGGATTAACACCGGGGAGCTGTTTTTT. This translates into CASSPDGINTGELFF.

The chain carries TRBV5-4 and TRBJ2-1; weak D call: TRBD1 (5 bases). Looked up from germline, CDR1 is SGHNT and CDR2 is YYREEE (reference sequence). Trimming stripped 5 bases from V and 2 bases from J, with 8 bases between. CDR3 length: 13 amino acids. The DNA of the CDR3 is TGTGCCAGCAGACAGGATACCTACAATGAGCAGTTCTTC. It is translated as CASRQDTYNEQFF.

This chain connects TRBV7-3 to TRBJ1-1; tentative D call: TRBD1 (5 bases). The CDR3 totals 13 residues. Germline lookup yields CDR1 SGHTA and CDR2 FQGTGA. The V end lost 5 bases, the J end lost 5 bases, and 12 bases lay between the germline ends. The CDR3 region is CASSTTGRTEAFF. The CDR3 bases are TGTGCCAGCAGCACCACAGGTAGAACTGAAGCTTTCTTT.